This T cell receptor (beta chain) emerged from a study of blood T cell repertoires in COVID-19. Whole-study context: Samples taken during acute and convalescent COVID-19 were collected in the United States, Italy and Spain.

J lost 8 bases, V lost 0 bases, and 10 bases had no gene match. Germline-derived CDR1 and CDR2 are LGHNA and YSLEER. The CDR3 sequence is 17 residues long. In the authors' methods: How many nucleated cells were present was estimated from reference gene primer amplification. TCRdb's copy holds only in-frame clones and misses some; the assay was immunoSEQ multiplex PCR. The D gene and trimming were derived from the DNA, and the V and J assignments and clone size from that table. The sample carries about 340,000 clones, under 95% recorded once. What was sequenced was peripheral blood. The rearrangement joins TRBV4-3 to TRBJ1-4; TRBD1 agrees at 9 bases. The source of this sequence is a woman between 18 and 29 years old who had recovered from COVID-19. The CDR3 nucleotides read TGCGCCAGCAGCCAAGACATCCATGGGGACAGGGAAGAAAAACTGTTTTTT. Amino acid sequence: CASSQDIHGDREEKLFF.